The next 13 T cell receptor beta chains were all read from a single sample in a study of blood T cell repertoires in COVID-19. Some clones are missing from TCRdb's copy, which holds only in-frame ones; the method was immunoSEQ multiplex PCR. The repertoire holds around 81,000 clones, with under 90% as singletons. Sequencing input: peripheral blood. Receptors were obtained from a human donor in a cohort sampled during active COVID-19.

The rearrangement links TRBV2 to TRBJ2-4; 8 bases align to TRBD2. J gave up 13 bases and V 6 bases, and 8 bases lay outside the gene matches. The germline V gene has CDR1 SNHLY and CDR2 FYNNEI. This CDR3 comprises 12 residues. For the CDR3, the DNA is TGTGCCAGCAGGTCGACTAGCGCACAACAGTACTTC. Translation gives CASRSTSAQQYF. Combining the CDR3 with reference TRBV2 and TRBJ2-4 gives the whole variable domain EPEVTQTPSHQVTQMGQEVILRCVPISNHLYFYWYRQILGQKVEFLVSFYNNEISEKSEIFDDQFSVERPDGSNFTLKIRSTKLEDSAMYFCASRSTSAQQYFGAGTRLSVL.

This chain links TRBV5-1 with TRBJ1-3; D is perhaps TRBD1 (5 bases). CDR1 and CDR2 from the germline V gene are SGHRS and YFSETQ. The CDR3 is 16 amino acids. Trimming pared 0 bases from V and 2 bases from J, leaving 12 bases between. The CDR3 DNA follows: TGCGCCAGCAGCTTGGTTGGGGCGGTCGCTGGAAACACCATATATTTT. This gives the protein CASSLVGAVAGNTIYF.

The chain uses TRBV19 and TRBJ1-4; a possible D gene is TRBD1 (6 bases). Germline lookup yields CDR1 LNHDA and CDR2 SQIVND (reference sequence). Trimming removed 2 bases from V and 6 bases from J, with 10 bases in between. The CDR3 totals 14 residues. CDR3 DNA: TGTGCCAGTAGTATATCGGCAGGGGATGAAAAACTGTTTTTT. Encoded protein: CASSISAGDEKLFF.

The chain is built from TRBV18 and TRBJ2-1, with D perhaps TRBD1 (6 bases). The CDR3 runs to 15 residues. Germline V gene sequence: CDR1 KGHSH, CDR2 LQKENI. The V gene lost 2 bases and the J gene lost 4 bases, with 12 bases spanning the gap. The CDR3 coding sequence is TGTGCCAGCTCACCAACCGGGACAAAATACAATGAGCAGTTCTTC. This translates into CASSPTGTKYNEQFF.

A single count supports this clone. The V and J genes are TRBV5-1 and TRBJ2-1, with TRBD2 matching 15 bases. Trimming removed 0 bases from V and 5 bases from J; junction bases left unmatched: 9. CDR1 and CDR2 from the germline V gene are SGHRS and YFSETQ. This CDR3 has 19 residues. The CDR3 DNA reads as TGCGCCAGCAGCTTGGATGGACTAGCGGGGGGGCCGGGCAACAATGAGCAGTTCTTC. Translated, it gives CASSLDGLAGGPGNNEQFF. The full variable domain, its missing parts supplied by reference TRBV5-1 and TRBJ2-1, is KAGVTQTPRYLIKTRGQQVTLSCSPISGHRSVSWYQQTPGQGLQFLFEYFSETQRNKGNFPGRFSGRQFSNSRSEMNVSTLELGDSALYLCASSLDGLAGGPGNNEQFFGPGTRLTVL.

The chain has TRBV2 and TRBJ1-1, with D possibly matching TRBD1 (6 bases). The CDR3 spans 12 residues. V dropped 6 bases and J dropped 5 bases, with 10 bases sitting between them. Per the germline V gene, CDR1 is SNHLY and CDR2 is FYNNEI. The CDR3 is CASSPGVTEAFF. Here the CDR3 DNA reads TGTGCCAGCAGCCCAGGGGTAACTGAAGCTTTCTTT.

The chain is built from TRBV13 and TRBJ1-3, with D hard to call. V was pared by 0 bases and J by 0 bases, with 12 bases between. Germline CDR1 reads PRHDT; CDR2 reads FYEKMQ (reference sequence). The CDR3 runs to 17 residues. CDR3 residues: CASSLGLRVDSGNTIYF. DNA for the CDR3: TGTGCCAGCAGCTTAGGCCTGCGGGTGGACTCTGGAAACACCATATATTTT.

The chain combines TRBV10-3 with TRBJ1-2; maybe TRBD1 (5 bases). The CDR3 has 14 amino acids. V lost 6 bases and J lost 5, with 16 bases in between. Germline lookup yields CDR1 ENHRY and CDR2 SYGVKD. The CDR3 nucleotides are TGTGCCATCAGATCCGACAGCCCCCAGTATGGCTACACCTTC. This codes for CAIRSDSPQYGYTF.

This chain joins TRBV4-2 and TRBJ2-3, with a tentative D call TRBD2 (5 bases). V lost 4 bases and J lost 2, with 16 bases in between. This CDR3 has 16 residues. Germline values: CDR1 LGHNA, CDR2 YNFKEQ. The CDR3 here is CASSPQPEGPTDTQYF. In nucleotides, the CDR3 is TGTGCCAGCAGCCCGCAACCAGAGGGCCCCACAGATACGCAGTATTTT.

The rearrangement joins TRBV2 to TRBJ1-1; 7 nucleotides match TRBD1. The junction had 4 bases not matched to a gene; V was cut back by 5 bases and J by 4 bases. This CDR3 comprises 13 residues. The germline V gene encodes CDR1 SNHLY and CDR2 FYNNEI. The CDR3 DNA sequence: TGTGCCAGCAGTATACAGGGGTTCACTGAAGCTTTCTTT. This sequence encodes CASSIQGFTEAFF.

The V gene is TRBV18, the J gene TRBJ1-6, with 9 bases lining up with TRBD1. V gave up 0 bases and J gave up 10 bases; unmatched junction bases: 7. CDR1 and CDR2 (germline): KGHSH, LQKENI. The CDR3 contains 16 residues. DNA for the CDR3: TGTGCCAGCTCACCACCCGGGACAGGGAATGGGTCACCCCTCCACTTT. Encoded protein: CASSPPGTGNGSPLHF.

The chain is built from TRBV7-8 and TRBJ1-3; D is unresolved. With 0 bases removed from V and 0 bases from J, the gap between germline ends came to 9 bases. Germline V gene data show CDR1 as SGHVS and CDR2 as FQNEAQ. CDR3 length equals 16 residues. CDR3 in amino acids: CASSLAPLLSGNTIYF. CDR3 nucleotide sequence: TGTGCCAGCAGCTTAGCGCCACTGCTCTCTGGAAACACCATATATTTT.

Many counts were recorded for this clone. V is TRBV5-5 and J is TRBJ1-2; 12 bases match TRBD1. V shed 0 bases, J shed 6 bases, and the junction held 3 bases outside the gene matches. This CDR3 is built from 15 residues. Germline CDR1 and CDR2: SGHKS and YYEKEE (reference sequence). CDR3 sequence: CASSLEGTGGHGYTF. The DNA for the CDR3 is TGTGCCAGCAGCTTGGAGGGGACAGGGGGCCATGGCTACACCTTC. The full variable domain, in which reference TRBV5-5 and TRBJ1-2 provide the parts outside the CDR3, is DAGVTQSPTHLIKTRGQQVTLRCSPISGHKSVSWYQQVLGQGPQFIFQYYEKEERGRGNFPDRFSARQFPNYSSELNVNALLLGDSALYLCASSLEGTGGHGYTFGSGTRLTVV.